One sample yielded the 3 T cell receptor beta chains listed below, sequenced in a study of blood T cell repertoires in COVID-19. TCRdb's table, derived via immunoSEQ multiplex PCR, lists solely in-frame clones and lacks some. The data hold around 280,000 clones, with under 90% observed a single time. Sequenced input: peripheral blood. The source is a woman aged 30 to 39 with COVID-19, enrolled during active disease.

This chain links TRBV15 with TRBJ1-2, with D possibly TRBD1 on 6 matching bases. This CDR3 has 14 amino acids. Germline CDR1 LNHNV, CDR2 YYDKDF (reference sequence). Trimming took 0 bases from V and 8 from J, leaving 13 bases between them. The DNA of the CDR3 is TGTGCCACCAGCAGAGATTTCGGGACACGAGGCTACACCTTC. Its translation is CATSRDFGTRGYTF.

This clone showed up just once. The sample contains more than one DNA sequence encoding this CDR3. The V gene is TRBV5-4, the J gene TRBJ2-7, with no clear D. Germline values: CDR1 SGHNT, CDR2 YYREEE (reference sequence). V lost 1 base and J 3 bases, leaving 2 bases between the germline ends. This CDR3 is built from 11 residues. The CDR3 nucleotides are TGTGCCAGCAGCTTGTACTACGAGCAGTACTTC. Encoded protein: CASSLYYEQYF.

For this clone: One end of the junction fails to match germline, which may point to a read error. The chain couples TRBV4-1 to TRBJ1-6; unclear D gene. Germline loops: CDR1 MGHRA, CDR2 YSYEKL. This CDR3 is 17 amino acids long. The CDR3 DNA reads as TGCGCCAGCAGCCAAGAGATGGGAGGGTCCTATGATTCACCCCTCCACTTT. This sequence encodes CASSQEMGGSYDSPLHF.